This T cell receptor (beta chain) originates from a study of blood T cell repertoires in COVID-19. Here immunoSEQ multiplex PCR was the method, and the copy in TCRdb shows in-frame clones only, minus some. The sample consists of a few hundred thousand clones, around 91% of them appearing once. The V segment lost 6 bases and the J segment 0 bases; nucleotides outside the gene matches: 3. CDR1 MDHEN and CDR2 SYDVKM come from the germline V gene. This CDR3 spans 15 amino acids. The J gene is TRBJ1-5, the V gene TRBV28, with TRBD1 matching over 9 bases. Source material: PBMCs or T cells enriched from blood (not recorded which). The TCR originated in a woman aged 40 to 50 who had recovered from COVID-19. The chain's CDR3 is CASRLGQGSNQPQHF. As DNA, the CDR3 is TGTGCCAGCAGATTGGGACAGGGTAGCAATCAGCCCCAGCATTTT.